The clone carrying this TCR beta chain was seen a few times. Its specificity is unknown. These data come from a study of beta chain features in type 1 diabetes. Study-level points and caveats: Healthy donors had naive, central memory and Treg TCRB repertoires that appeared less similar than those seen among patients.

Expressed TCRB transcripts got sequenced, as all isolated RNA was reverse transcribed. The average output of naive, central memory and regulatory T cell samples was several million reads. TCRdb's table, derived via immunoSEQ multiplex PCR, lists solely in-frame clones and lacks some. Of 350,000 or so clones detected, around 20% appear once; the ten largest clones hold 0.035% to 0.055%. The collection from each donor was one heparinised blood draw averaging roughly 100 mL. CDR1 and CDR2 from the germline V gene are KGHSH and LQKENI. Trimming took 5 bases from V and 4 from J, leaving 18 bases between them. CDR3 size: 16 residues.

This TCR came from a woman aged 18 to 35 in good health. Sequencing used naive CD4+ T cells from blood. The gene calls are TRBV18 and TRBJ1-5, with D unclear. The chain's CDR3 is CASSSRFDGDNQPQHF. CDR3 bases: TGTGCCAGCTCATCGAGGTTCGACGGGGATAATCAGCCCCAGCATTTT.